This T cell receptor (beta chain) was captured in a study of blood T cell repertoires in COVID-19. The method was immunoSEQ multiplex PCR; TCRdb's version includes in-frame clones alone and lacks a portion of them. The sample includes 150,000 to 200,000 clones, around 80% of them seen just once. CDR3 length equals 15 residues. Germline CDR1 KGHSY, CDR2 FQNENV. V was clipped by 0 bases and J by 3 bases, with 12 bases between them. The source is a man aged 60-69 years who had been exposed to COVID-19. The material sequenced was PBMCs or T cells enriched from blood (not recorded which). J is TRBJ2-7 and V is TRBV16, with D possibly being TRBD1 (6 bases). This CDR3 reads CASSQSWGHLYEQYF. The CDR3 DNA sequence: TGTGCCAGCAGCCAATCGTGGGGACACCTCTACGAGCAGTACTTC.